Each of the 21 T cell receptor beta chains below was sequenced from the same sample in a study of PD-1 blockade in classical Hodgkin lymphoma (TCRdb year 2020). The intended sense of this specimen's time point label: cycle 2 day 1 (C2D1) of nivolumab. Every trial patient had relapsed after autologous stem cell transplantation, and cohorts A, B and C differed in prior brentuximab vedotin exposure. Receptors were amplified or captured by the immunoSEQ multiplex PCR assay. TCRdb limited this immuneACCESS table to in-frame rearrangements with V and J called. A share of clones is missing; checked studies link under half to unresolved V genes, and the rest is unexplained. This sample lists 100,000 to 120,000 clones; 89% were detected once. Nearly 20% of the sample comes from the top ten. The specimen was peripheral blood mononuclear cells (PBMCs), collected before the second cycle of nivolumab. These receptors were taken from a human donor with classical Hodgkin lymphoma.

This chain connects TRBV28 to TRBJ1-2; no clear D. CDR3 length equals 12 residues. The V gene's germline CDR1 is MDHEN and CDR2 SYDVKM. V was cut by 3 bases and J by 6 bases, with 8 bases left in between. DNA of the CDR3: TGTGCCAGCAGTTTGAGGGTGCATGGCTACACCTTC. Its protein product is CASSLRVHGYTF.

This clone came up once. The chain uses TRBV27 and TRBJ2-1; the D is unclear. V lost 5 bases, J lost 0 bases, and 20 bases lay in between. Germline values: CDR1 MNHEY, CDR2 SMNVEV (reference sequence). The CDR3 has 18 residues. For the CDR3, the DNA is TGTGCCAGCAGTACCTCCGTGGACCTTTCCCCCTCCTACAATGAGCAGTTCTTC. It yields the protein CASSTSVDLSPSYNEQFF.

This clone has just one count. The chain carries TRBV2 and TRBJ1-4; D not resolved. The germline CDR1 and CDR2 sequences are SNHLY and FYNNEI. Trimming stripped 1 base from V and 7 bases from J, with 10 bases between. The CDR3 is 14 residues long. The CDR3 DNA is TGTGCCAGCAGTGAAGTTGAGGGTGGTGAAAAACTGTTTTTT. Translating it yields CASSEVEGGEKLFF.

The chain joins TRBV14 to TRBJ2-7, with TRBD2 as a possible D gene (5 bases). Trimming stripped 3 bases from V and 1 base from J, with 10 bases between. CDR3 length: 14 residues. The germline V gene has CDR1 SGHDN and CDR2 FVKESK. CDR3 in DNA: TGTGCCAGCAGCCAGGTACGCGGGTCCTACGAGCAGTACTTC. Translating it yields CASSQVRGSYEQYF.

The chain carries TRBV11-2 and TRBJ1-3; D uncertain. V was cut by 4 bases and J by 1 base, with 20 bases left in between. Germline-derived CDR1 and CDR2 are SGHAT and FQNNGV. The CDR3 has 18 amino acids. The CDR3 region is CASSSPLSRRGSGNTIYF. CDR3 sequence (DNA): TGTGCCAGCAGCTCCCCATTAAGCCGGCGGGGTTCTGGAAACACCATATATTTT.

The rearrangement joins TRBV6-1 to TRBJ2-7, with 7 bases fitting TRBD2. This CDR3 is built from 17 residues. Germline CDR1 reads MNHNS; CDR2 reads SASEGT. Losses at the gene ends were 4 bases for V and 0 bases for J; bases not matched to a gene: 12. This CDR3 reads CASSAGGFTGRSYEQYF. The CDR3 nucleotides are TGTGCCAGCAGTGCGGGGGGTTTCACCGGACGCTCCTACGAGCAGTACTTC.

This chain uses TRBV30 with TRBJ2-1; 11 bases map to TRBD2. This CDR3 is built from 15 residues. CDR1 GTSNPN and CDR2 SVGIG come from the germline V gene (reference sequence). Trimming removed 2 bases from V and 4 bases from J; junction bases left unmatched: 4. CDR3 residues: CAWSLGTSGYNEQFF. The CDR3, as DNA: TGTGCCTGGAGTCTCGGGACTAGCGGTTACAATGAGCAGTTCTTC.

The chain recombines TRBV4-2 with TRBJ2-1; possible D gene TRBD2, 6 bases. Germline assignment: CDR1 LGHNA and CDR2 YNFKEQ. Trimming shortened V by 1 base and J by 1 base, and 11 bases separated the two germline ends. This CDR3 comprises 16 residues. The CDR3 here is CASSQVFGSSYNEQFF. The CDR3 coding sequence is TGTGCCAGCAGCCAAGTTTTCGGGAGTTCCTACAATGAGCAGTTCTTC.

This clone was counted between two and nine times. The chain links TRBV28 to TRBJ1-5, with D uncertain. Trimming shortened V by 3 bases and J by 0 bases, and 12 bases separated the two germline ends. CDR1 is MDHEN and CDR2 is SYDVKM in the germline V gene. The CDR3 has 16 amino acids. CDR3 DNA: TGTGCCAGCAGTTTCGAGGTGAGAATTAGCAATCAGCCCCAGCATTTT. Its protein product is CASSFEVRISNQPQHF.

This chain uses TRBV5-1 with TRBJ2-7; D is perhaps TRBD1 or TRBD2 (5 bases each). Per germline, CDR1 SGHRS and CDR2 YFSETQ. V was trimmed by 4 bases and J by 2 bases, leaving 13 bases between them. This CDR3 comprises 14 residues. The CDR3 loop reads CASSPGTEPYEQYF. As DNA, the CDR3 is TGCGCCAGCAGCCCTGGGACGGAACCCTACGAGCAGTACTTC. Looking up the rest from reference TRBV5-1 and TRBJ2-7 gives the full variable domain: KAGVTQTPRYLIKTRGQQVTLSCSPISGHRSVSWYQQTPGQGLQFLFEYFSETQRNKGNFPGRFSGRQFSNSRSEMNVSTLELGDSALYLCASSPGTEPYEQYFGPGTRLTVT.

This clone has a single count. This rearrangement joins TRBV19 to TRBJ2-4; 8 bases align to TRBD2. Germline trimming cut 7 bases from V and 5 bases from J; bases unmatched to any gene: 4. The CDR3 has 13 residues. Germline lookup yields CDR1 LNHDA and CDR2 SQIVND (reference sequence). This chain's CDR3 is CASTTSGENIQYF. The DNA for the CDR3 is TGTGCCAGTACTACTAGCGGAGAAAACATTCAGTACTTC.

The V call is TRBV19, the J call TRBJ2-1; D not certain. The CDR3 has 15 residues. Germline CDR1 is LNHDA and CDR2 is SQIVND (reference sequence). V shed 7 bases and J shed 5 bases, with 18 bases lying between them. CDR3 amino acids: CASTAPETLDNEQFF. CDR3 nucleotides: TGTGCCAGTACCGCGCCAGAGACACTCGACAATGAGCAGTTCTTC. The complete variable domain, with remaining parts taken from reference TRBV19 and TRBJ2-1, reads DGGITQSPKYLFRKEGQNVTLSCEQNLNHDAMYWYRQDPGQGLRLIYYSQIVNDFQKGDIAEGYSVSREKKESFPLTVTSAQKNPTAFYLCASTAPETLDNEQFFGPGTRLTVL.

The rearrangement uses TRBV11-2 and TRBJ2-7, with TRBD2 matching over 11 bases. Trimming took 4 bases from V and 5 from J; bases not matched to a gene: 7. The CDR3 length is 15 residues. In germline, CDR1 is SGHAT, CDR2 FQNNGV. Written as DNA, the CDR3 is TGTGCCAGCAGCTACGTTAGCGGGAGGGCCCACGAGCAGTACTTC. It is translated as CASSYVSGRAHEQYF.

The chain couples TRBV19 to TRBJ2-1, with D hard to call. The CDR3 is made up of 14 amino acids. V was shortened by 1 base and J by 5 bases, with 9 bases between the two germline ends. Germline V gene sequence: CDR1 LNHDA, CDR2 SQIVND (reference sequence). This CDR3 reads CASSIGPTNNEQFF. In DNA form, the CDR3 reads TGTGCCAGTAGTATAGGCCCTACGAACAATGAGCAGTTCTTC.

A few counts support this clone. The J gene is TRBJ2-7, the V gene TRBV19, with a weak D call TRBD1 (5 bases). Germline lookup yields CDR1 LNHDA and CDR2 SQIVND (reference sequence). With 2 bases removed from V and 6 bases from J, the gap between germline ends came to 17 bases. The CDR3 contains 15 residues. The CDR3 DNA follows: TGTGCCAGTAGTATACGAGGTCTGGGCAGGGTCGAGCAGTACTTC. The encoded protein is CASSIRGLGRVEQYF.

The chain links TRBV5-4 to TRBJ2-6, with 12 bases matching TRBD2. The V and J ends lost 8 bases and 3 bases, in that order; junction bases with no gene match: 6. CDR3 size: 16 residues. Per germline, CDR1 SGHNT and CDR2 YYREEE (reference sequence). Here the CDR3 reads CASSGTSGLGANVLTF. CDR3 in DNA: TGTGCCAGTTCCGGGACTAGCGGGCTTGGGGCCAACGTCCTGACTTTC.

V is TRBV5-4 and J is TRBJ1-1, with D perhaps matching TRBD1 (6 bases). This CDR3 is 14 amino acids long. The germline CDR1 and CDR2 sequences are SGHNT and YYREEE (reference sequence). V dropped 4 bases and J dropped 1 base, with 11 bases sitting between them. In DNA form, the CDR3 reads TGTGCCAGCAGCCTCCGGGACAAGAACACTGAAGCTTTCTTT. It codes for CASSLRDKNTEAFF.

This chain links TRBV7-9 with TRBJ2-1; D possibly uses TRBD1 or TRBD2 (5 bases each). This CDR3 has 15 residues. Germline V gene data show CDR1 as SEHNR and CDR2 as FQNEAQ (reference sequence). V was shortened by 1 base and J by 3 bases, with 10 bases between the two germline ends. CDR3 DNA: TGTGCCAGCAGCTTAGGGGGACGCCTCTACAATGAGCAGTTCTTC. Its translation is CASSLGGRLYNEQFF.

This clone has a single count. The chain uses TRBV25-1 and TRBJ2-1, with 8 positions matching TRBD2. Germline V gives CDR1 MGHDK, CDR2 SYGVNS. Germline trimming cut 3 bases from V and 8 bases from J; bases unmatched to any gene: 12. CDR3 length: 16 amino acids. The CDR3 sequence is CASSEAGTSIFHEQFF. In nucleotides, the CDR3 is TGTGCCAGCAGTGAGGCGGGGACTAGTATTTTTCATGAGCAGTTCTTC.

This clone showed up just a few times. V gene TRBV9 combines with J gene TRBJ2-1; possible D gene TRBD2, 6 bases. The CDR3 extends over 16 amino acids. Germline values: CDR1 SGDLS, CDR2 YYNGEE. V gave up 0 bases and J gave up 6 bases, with 16 bases separating them. CDR3 sequence: CASSVGGALGGNEQFF. The DNA for the CDR3 is TGTGCCAGCAGCGTAGGAGGGGCCCTCGGGGGCAATGAGCAGTTCTTC. Based on the CDR3 plus reference TRBV9 and TRBJ2-1, the full variable domain is DSGVTQTPKHLITATGQRVTLRCSPRSGDLSVYWYQQSLDQGLQFLIQYYNGEERAKGNILERFSAQQFPDLHSELNLSSLELGDSALYFCASSVGGALGGNEQFFGPGTRLTVL.

V usage is TRBV5-4 and J usage is TRBJ2-7, with D perhaps being TRBD1 or TRBD2 (5 bases each). The germline V gene encodes CDR1 SGHNT and CDR2 YYREEE (reference sequence). This CDR3 region has 14 residues. V lost 0 bases, J lost 0 bases, and 7 bases lay in between. This CDR3 reads CASSLEGRSYEQYF. CDR3 sequence (DNA): TGTGCCAGCAGCTTGGAGGGACGCTCCTACGAGCAGTACTTC.